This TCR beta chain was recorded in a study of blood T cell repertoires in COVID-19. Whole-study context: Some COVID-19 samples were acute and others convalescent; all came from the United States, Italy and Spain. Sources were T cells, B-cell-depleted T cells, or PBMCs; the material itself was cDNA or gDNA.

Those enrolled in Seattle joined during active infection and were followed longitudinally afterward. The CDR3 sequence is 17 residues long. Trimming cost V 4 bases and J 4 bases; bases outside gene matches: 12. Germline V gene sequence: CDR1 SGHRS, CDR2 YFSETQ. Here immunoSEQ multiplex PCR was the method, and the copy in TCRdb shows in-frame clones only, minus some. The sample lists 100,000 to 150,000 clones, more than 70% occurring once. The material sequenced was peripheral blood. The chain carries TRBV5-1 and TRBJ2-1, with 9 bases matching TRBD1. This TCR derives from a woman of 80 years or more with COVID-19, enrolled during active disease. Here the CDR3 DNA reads TGCGCCAGCAGCCCGAGGGGACAGGGTTATGGATACAATGAGCAGTTCTTC. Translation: CASSPRGQGYGYNEQFF.